The 27 T cell receptor beta chains below come from one sample, sequenced in a study of T cell changes during pregnancy in multiple sclerosis. Sequencing was performed with immunoSEQ multiplex PCR; in TCRdb, only in-frame clones are kept and a portion is missing. The sample carries about 32,000 clones, 80% to 90% recorded once. The sample here was CD8+ T cells from peripheral blood mononuclear cells, taken in the second trimester of pregnancy. The receptors come from a female donor with multiple sclerosis, enrolled in a pregnancy study.

CDR3 protein: CASSLDSSHTYEQYF. Written as DNA, the CDR3 is TGCGCCAGCAGCTTGGACAGTTCCCACACCTACGAGCAGTACTTC. The chain is built from TRBV5-1 and TRBJ2-7; unclear D gene. The length of the CDR3 is 15 residues. Germline assignment: CDR1 SGHRS and CDR2 YFSETQ. V dropped 0 bases and J dropped 2 bases, with 12 bases sitting between them.

The gene calls are TRBV28 and TRBJ1-1; the match to TRBD1 covers 10 bases. The CDR3 spans 18 residues. After removal of 5 bases from V and 2 bases from J, the junction contained 14 bases not matched to a gene. Looked up from germline, CDR1 is MDHEN and CDR2 is SYDVKM. This chain's CDR3 is CASSQPGQGFGGNTEAFF. The CDR3 region has the DNA TGTGCCAGCAGTCAGCCGGGACAGGGGTTCGGGGGCAACACTGAAGCTTTCTTT. Full variable domain (rest looked up from reference TRBV28 and TRBJ1-1): DVKVTQSSRYLVKRTGEKVFLECVQDMDHENMFWYRQDPGLGLRLIYFSYDVKMKEKGDIPEGYSVSREKKERFSLILESASTNQTSMYLCASSQPGQGFGGNTEAFFGQGTRLTVV.

The chain uses TRBV5-1 and TRBJ2-7, with D perhaps TRBD1 (6 bases). V was clipped by 0 bases and J by 2 bases, with 12 bases between them. The CDR3 has 15 residues. Germline lookup yields CDR1 SGHRS and CDR2 YFSETQ. In nucleotides, the CDR3 is TGCGCCAGCAGCTTGGAGGGGACAACCCCCTACGAGCAGTACTTC. Its protein is CASSLEGTTPYEQYF.

Only one count was recorded for this clone. The chain has TRBV5-8 and TRBJ2-7; TRBD2 matches 8 bases. Trimming at V came to 1 base and at J to 3 bases, leaving 9 bases not matched to a gene. CDR1 is SGHTS, CDR2 YDEGEE, per germline. CDR3 length: 16 amino acids. The CDR3 coding sequence is TGTGCCAGCAGCTTGCCGGGGGGGTTCTCGTTCTACGAGCAGTACTTC. The encoded protein is CASSLPGGFSFYEQYF.

V usage is TRBV7-2 and J usage is TRBJ2-7; the D gene is possibly TRBD2 (7 bases). In germline, CDR1 is SGHTA, CDR2 FQGNSA. Trimming took off 8 bases at V and 6 bases at J, with 20 bases between the two ends. The CDR3 is 14 amino acids. CDR3 sequence (DNA): TGTGCCAGCTCTGCATGGGGGGGGCTCAGCGAGCAGTACTTC. Its protein product is CASSAWGGLSEQYF.

The gene calls are TRBV28 and TRBJ2-3, with a tentative D call TRBD1 (5 bases). Trimming shortened V by 3 bases and J by 4 bases, and 14 bases separated the two germline ends. The CDR3 sequence is 15 residues long. Germline V gives CDR1 MDHEN, CDR2 SYDVKM. For the CDR3, the DNA is TGTGCCAGCAGTTTTCTGCGACAGTCCTCAGATACGCAGTATTTT. Translated, it gives CASSFLRQSSDTQYF. Filled out from reference TRBV28 and TRBJ2-3, the complete variable domain reads DVKVTQSSRYLVKRTGEKVFLECVQDMDHENMFWYRQDPGLGLRLIYFSYDVKMKEKGDIPEGYSVSREKKERFSLILESASTNQTSMYLCASSFLRQSSDTQYFGPGTRLTVL.

The rearrangement joins TRBV28 to TRBJ2-7; 8 positions agree with TRBD2. With 3 bases clipped from V and 5 bases from J, the junction kept 12 bases outside the gene matches. Germline V gene sequence: CDR1 MDHEN, CDR2 SYDVKM. The length of the CDR3 is 16 residues. This CDR3 is CASSFGLKAGEDEQYF. CDR3 sequence (DNA): TGTGCCAGCAGTTTCGGTCTTAAAGCGGGAGAAGACGAGCAGTACTTC.

The J gene is TRBJ2-7, the V gene TRBV2, with D possibly matching TRBD1 (5 bases). From germline, CDR1 is SNHLY and CDR2 FYNNEI. The CDR3 is made up of 13 amino acids. Deletions cut 3 bases from V and 5 bases from J, with 11 bases between. The CDR3 nucleotides read TGTGCCAGCAGTGACAGGGTAATCCACGAGCAGTACTTC. Its translation is CASSDRVIHEQYF.

V gene TRBV5-6 combines with J gene TRBJ1-1; tentatively, D is TRBD1 (6 bases). This CDR3 has 12 amino acids. Germline V gene sequence: CDR1 SGHDT, CDR2 YYEEEE. V gave up 6 bases and J gave up 11 bases, with 17 bases separating them. Here the CDR3 reads CASIGRDIDAFF. DNA for the CDR3: TGTGCCAGCATCGGCCGGGACATCGACGCTTTCTTT.

This chain links TRBV4-1 with TRBJ2-7, with TRBD1 matching over 11 bases. Losses at the gene ends were 2 bases for V and 6 bases for J; bases not matched to a gene: 6. CDR1 and CDR2 (germline): MGHRA, YSYEKL. The CDR3 loop spans 15 amino acids. The CDR3 sequence is CASSQRTGGFSEQYF. CDR3 nucleotide sequence: TGCGCCAGCAGCCAAAGGACAGGGGGCTTCAGCGAGCAGTACTTC.

The chain uses TRBV7-6 and TRBJ2-1; TRBD2 matches at 9 bases. The CDR3 spans 16 residues. Trimming removed 5 bases from V and 7 bases from J; junction bases left unmatched: 12. Germline V gives CDR1 SGHVS, CDR2 FNYEAQ. The CDR3 coding sequence is TGTGCCAGCAGCCCTCTAGCGGGATGGTCGGAAAATGAGCAGTTCTTC. Translating it yields CASSPLAGWSENEQFF.

This rearrangement joins TRBV9 to TRBJ2-3; 9 nucleotides match TRBD1. V lost 7 bases, J lost 15 bases, and 15 bases stayed unmatched. The CDR3 sequence is 13 residues long. CDR1 SGDLS and CDR2 YYNGEE come from the germline V gene. This CDR3 reads CASREITGTGSYF. For the CDR3, the DNA is TGTGCCAGCCGCGAGATAACCGGGACAGGGTCCTATTTT.

V and J are TRBV30 and TRBJ2-7; 7 bases fit TRBD2. This CDR3 contains 14 residues. Trimming removed 3 bases from V and 2 bases from J; junction bases left unmatched: 7. Germline CDR1 reads GTSNPN; CDR2 reads SVGIG (reference sequence). CDR3 coding DNA: TGTGCCTGGAGGGCCCGGGAGGCCCCCTACGAGCAGTACTTC. Amino acid sequence: CAWRAREAPYEQYF.

The chain uses TRBV5-1 and TRBJ1-2, with 8 bases that match TRBD1. Trimming cost V 6 bases and J 6 bases; bases outside gene matches: 13. The CDR3 extends over 15 amino acids. The germline gives CDR1 SGHRS, CDR2 YFSETQ. This chain's CDR3 is CASTSDRAPGHGYTF. CDR3 sequence (DNA): TGCGCCAGCACTTCGGACAGGGCTCCAGGACATGGCTACACCTTC.

The chain joins TRBV7-9 to TRBJ1-2; maybe TRBD1 (5 bases). This CDR3 is 14 amino acids long. Germline values: CDR1 SEHNR, CDR2 FQNEAQ (reference sequence). V lost 1 base, J lost 4 bases, and 10 bases lay in between. Written as DNA, the CDR3 is TGTGCCAGCAGCTTAGAGAGACAGAGCTATGGCTACACCTTC. This encodes CASSLERQSYGYTF.

This clone was observed once. This sequence joins TRBV27 and TRBJ2-1, with D possibly being TRBD2 (5 bases). Looked up from germline, CDR1 is MNHEY and CDR2 is SMNVEV (reference sequence). The germline V and J ends were trimmed by 1 base and 5 bases, with 12 bases remaining between them. This CDR3 has 15 amino acids. The CDR3 nucleotides are TGTGCCAGCAGTTTATGGGTCGGGGTCGACAATGAGCAGTTCTTC. It encodes CASSLWVGVDNEQFF.

The J gene is TRBJ2-2, the V gene TRBV19, with D possibly matching TRBD1 (6 bases). Trimming removed 4 bases from V and 6 bases from J, with 15 bases in between. The CDR3 contains 15 residues. Germline CDR1 and CDR2: LNHDA and SQIVND (reference sequence). The CDR3 nucleotides are TGTGCCAGTAGTACCAACAGGGATGAGTCCGGGGAGCTGTTTTTT. Its translation: CASSTNRDESGELFF. The whole variable domain, remainder taken from reference TRBV19 and TRBJ2-2, is DGGITQSPKYLFRKEGQNVTLSCEQNLNHDAMYWYRQDPGQGLRLIYYSQIVNDFQKGDIAEGYSVSREKKESFPLTVTSAQKNPTAFYLCASSTNRDESGELFFGEGSRLTVL.

The chain carries TRBV14 and TRBJ2-7; possible D gene TRBD1, 5 bases. Deletions cut 4 bases from V and 5 bases from J, with 12 bases between. The CDR3 loop spans 13 amino acids. Germline loops: CDR1 SGHDN, CDR2 FVKESK. The chain's CDR3 is CASSLKQGNEQYF. Written as DNA, the CDR3 is TGTGCCAGCAGCCTCAAGCAGGGTAACGAGCAGTACTTC.

The chain couples TRBV28 to TRBJ2-7, with D maybe TRBD1 (6 bases). The CDR3 spans 13 residues. CDR1 is MDHEN, CDR2 SYDVKM, per germline. Trimming removed 5 bases at V and 2 bases at J, with 10 bases between. The CDR3 reads CASSLGTTYEQYF. CDR3 nucleotides: TGTGCCAGCAGTCTCGGGACAACCTACGAGCAGTACTTC.

The rearrangement links TRBV5-4 to TRBJ1-4, with D possibly being TRBD1 (6 bases). The CDR3 sequence is 15 residues long. Looked up from germline, CDR1 is SGHNT and CDR2 is YYREEE (reference sequence). Trimming left V 3 bases short and J 8 bases short, with 17 bases between. CDR3 residues: CASSSHRAQEEKLFF. CDR3 nucleotide sequence: TGTGCCAGCAGCTCACACAGGGCCCAGGAGGAAAAACTGTTTTTT.

The V and J genes are TRBV7-9 and TRBJ2-1, with 7 bases fitting TRBD2. This CDR3 comprises 16 residues. CDR1 is SEHNR, CDR2 FQNEAQ, per germline (reference sequence). The V and J ends lost 1 base and 6 bases, in that order; junction bases with no gene match: 9. The CDR3 DNA sequence: TGTGCCAGCAGCTTAGATAAGCGGGATCGGCGCAATGAGCAGTTCTTC. Protein sequence: CASSLDKRDRRNEQFF.

V and J are TRBV7-6 and TRBJ1-1; D is unresolved. CDR3 size: 15 residues. Trimming removed 1 base from V and 0 bases from J, with 9 bases in between. CDR1 and CDR2 (germline): SGHVS, FNYEAQ. DNA of the CDR3: TGTGCCAGCAGCTTAGGCGTTAGTTTGAACACTGAAGCTTTCTTT. Its protein product is CASSLGVSLNTEAFF.

CDR3 amino acids: CASSDRGISYEQYF. The CDR3 nucleotides are TGTGCCAGCAGTGATCGGGGGATCTCCTACGAGCAGTACTTC. The chain carries TRBV6-1 and TRBJ2-7; the D gene is possibly TRBD2 (6 bases). The CDR3 extends over 14 amino acids. V was trimmed by 3 bases and J by 0 bases, leaving 9 bases between them. Per germline, CDR1 MNHNS and CDR2 SASEGT.

This clone was counted a few times. The genes are TRBV2 and TRBJ1-2, with D hard to call. This CDR3 has 14 amino acids. Germline CDR1 is SNHLY and CDR2 is FYNNEI. Trimming pared 6 bases from V and 1 base from J, leaving 12 bases between. DNA for the CDR3: TGTGCCAGCAGAGGCGGCAGCCTTAACTATGGCTACACCTTC. This gives the protein CASRGGSLNYGYTF.

The chain couples TRBV13 to TRBJ1-2, with 9 bases identical to TRBD1. The CDR3 sequence is 15 residues long. Germline CDR1 reads PRHDT; CDR2 reads FYEKMQ (reference sequence). The V gene end was trimmed by 5 bases and the J gene end by 2 bases; junction bases not matched to a gene: 6. In DNA form, the CDR3 reads TGTGCCAGCAGCCCCTGGGACAGGGAAAACTATGGCTACACCTTC. The encoded protein is CASSPWDRENYGYTF.

This chain uses TRBV28 with TRBJ2-7; D gene unclear. The germline V gene has CDR1 MDHEN and CDR2 SYDVKM. V was pared by 3 bases and J by 3 bases, with 6 bases between. This CDR3 is built from 12 residues. For the CDR3, the DNA is TGTGCCAGCAGTTTCGAGAGCTACGAGCAGTACTTC. Translated: CASSFESYEQYF. Complete variable domain (other parts from reference TRBV28 and TRBJ2-7): DVKVTQSSRYLVKRTGEKVFLECVQDMDHENMFWYRQDPGLGLRLIYFSYDVKMKEKGDIPEGYSVSREKKERFSLILESASTNQTSMYLCASSFESYEQYFGPGTRLTVT.

The chain couples TRBV27 to TRBJ1-6, with unresolved D. Trimming took off 4 bases at V and 9 bases at J, with 10 bases between the two ends. Germline lookup yields CDR1 MNHEY and CDR2 SMNVEV (reference sequence). This CDR3 region has 13 residues. As DNA, the CDR3 is TGTGCCAGCAGTTCGTCGCGGTTTTCACCCCTCCACTTT. It encodes CASSSSRFSPLHF.